The present T cell receptor (beta chain) was sequenced within a study of cytomegalovirus exposure and HLA in healthy donors. Germline CDR1 is SGHNT and CDR2 is YENEEA. Trimming cost V 11 bases and J 7 bases; bases outside gene matches: 5. This CDR3 contains 12 residues. This clone came up a few times. Libraries were prepared by immunoSEQ multiplex PCR; TCRdb keeps only in-frame clonotypes and omits some of them. The table records 100,000 to 150,000 clones, more than 75% of them present only once. The specimen sequenced was PBMCs. This TCR was recovered from a man younger than 30 in good health and CMV-seronegative. The gene calls are TRBV11-3 and TRBJ1-4; TRBD1 aligns across 9 bases. CDR3 region: CADGTGLEKLFF. The CDR3 region has the DNA TGTGCCGACGGGACAGGGCTTGAAAAACTGTTTTTT.